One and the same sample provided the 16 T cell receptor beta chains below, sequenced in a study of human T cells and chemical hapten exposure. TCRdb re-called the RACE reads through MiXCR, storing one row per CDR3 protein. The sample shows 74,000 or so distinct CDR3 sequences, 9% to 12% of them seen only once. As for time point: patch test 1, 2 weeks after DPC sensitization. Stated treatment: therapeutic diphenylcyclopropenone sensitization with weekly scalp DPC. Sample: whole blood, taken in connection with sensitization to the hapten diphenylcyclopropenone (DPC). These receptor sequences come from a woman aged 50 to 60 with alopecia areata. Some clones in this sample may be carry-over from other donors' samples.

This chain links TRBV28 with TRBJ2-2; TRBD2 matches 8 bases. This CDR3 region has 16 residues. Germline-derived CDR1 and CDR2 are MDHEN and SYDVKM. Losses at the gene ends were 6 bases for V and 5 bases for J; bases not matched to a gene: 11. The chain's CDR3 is CASSPARVAGTGELFF. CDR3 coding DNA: TGTGCCAGCAGCCCCGCTAGAGTAGCGGGAACCGGGGAGCTGTTTTTT.

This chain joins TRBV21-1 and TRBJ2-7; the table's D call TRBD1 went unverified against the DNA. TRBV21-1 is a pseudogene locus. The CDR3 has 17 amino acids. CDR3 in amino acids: CASSKEFADSSPYEQYF. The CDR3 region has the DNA TGTGCCAGCAGCAAAGAATTTGCGGACAGTAGCCCCTACGAGCAGTACTTC.

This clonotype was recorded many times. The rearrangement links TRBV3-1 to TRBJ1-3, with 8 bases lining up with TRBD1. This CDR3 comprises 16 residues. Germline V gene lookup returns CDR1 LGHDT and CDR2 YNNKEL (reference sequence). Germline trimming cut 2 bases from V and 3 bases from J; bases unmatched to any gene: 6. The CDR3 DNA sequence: TGTGCCAGCAGCCAACGACAGGGGCGATTTGGAAACACCATATATTTT. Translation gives CASSQRQGRFGNTIYF.

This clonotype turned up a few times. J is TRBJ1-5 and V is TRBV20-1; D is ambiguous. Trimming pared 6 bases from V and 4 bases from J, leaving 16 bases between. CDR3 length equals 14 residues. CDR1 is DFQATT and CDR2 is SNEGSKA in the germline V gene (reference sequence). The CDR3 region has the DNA TGCAGTGCCACCAAGGGATCAGTGAATCAGCCCCAGCATTTT. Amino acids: CSATKGSVNQPQHF.

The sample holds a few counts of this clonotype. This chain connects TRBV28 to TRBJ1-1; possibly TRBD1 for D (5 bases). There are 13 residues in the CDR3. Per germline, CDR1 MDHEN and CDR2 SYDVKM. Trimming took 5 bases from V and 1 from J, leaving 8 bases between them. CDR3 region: CASSVQGNTEAFF. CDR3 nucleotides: TGTGCCAGCAGTGTGCAGGGGAACACTGAAGCTTTCTTT.

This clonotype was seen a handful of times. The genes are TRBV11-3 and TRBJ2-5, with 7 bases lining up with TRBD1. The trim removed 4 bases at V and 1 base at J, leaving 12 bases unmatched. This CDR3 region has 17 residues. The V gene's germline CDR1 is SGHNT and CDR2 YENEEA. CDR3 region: CASSSGRGKGFQETQYF. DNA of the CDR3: TGTGCCAGCAGCTCCGGCAGGGGGAAAGGGTTCCAAGAGACCCAGTACTTC.

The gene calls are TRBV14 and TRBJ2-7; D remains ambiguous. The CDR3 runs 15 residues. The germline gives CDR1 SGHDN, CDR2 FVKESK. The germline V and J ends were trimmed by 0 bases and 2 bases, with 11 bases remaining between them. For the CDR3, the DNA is TGTGCCAGCAGCCAAGAGCTTGCGCTTGCCTACGAGCAGTACTTC. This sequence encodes CASSQELALAYEQYF.

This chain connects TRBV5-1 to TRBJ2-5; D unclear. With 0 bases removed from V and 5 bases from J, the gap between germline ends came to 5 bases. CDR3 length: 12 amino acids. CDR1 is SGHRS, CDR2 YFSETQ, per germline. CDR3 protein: CASSLAEETQYF. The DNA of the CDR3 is TGCGCCAGCAGCTTGGCGGAGGAGACCCAGTACTTC.

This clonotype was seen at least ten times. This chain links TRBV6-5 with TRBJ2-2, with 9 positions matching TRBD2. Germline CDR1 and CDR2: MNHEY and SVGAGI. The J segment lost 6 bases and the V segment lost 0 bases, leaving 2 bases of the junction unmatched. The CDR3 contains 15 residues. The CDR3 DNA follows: TGTGCCAGCAGTTACTCCCCTAGCGGGGCCGGGGAGCTGTTTTTT. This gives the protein CASSYSPSGAGELFF.

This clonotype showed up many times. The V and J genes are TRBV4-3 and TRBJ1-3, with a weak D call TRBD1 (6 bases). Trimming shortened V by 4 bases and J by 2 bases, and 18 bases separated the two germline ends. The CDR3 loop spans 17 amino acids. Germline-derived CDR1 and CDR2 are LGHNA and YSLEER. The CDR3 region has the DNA TGCGCCAGCAGCCCCTCTCCAGGGGCGGGGACTGGAAACACCATATATTTT. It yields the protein CASSPSPGAGTGNTIYF.

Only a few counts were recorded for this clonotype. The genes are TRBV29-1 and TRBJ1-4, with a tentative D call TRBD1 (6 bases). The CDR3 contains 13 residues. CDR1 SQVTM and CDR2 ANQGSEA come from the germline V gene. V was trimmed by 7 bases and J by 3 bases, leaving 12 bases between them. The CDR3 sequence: CSAGTNSNEKLFF. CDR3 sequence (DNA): TGCAGCGCCGGGACAAATTCTAATGAAAAACTGTTTTTT.

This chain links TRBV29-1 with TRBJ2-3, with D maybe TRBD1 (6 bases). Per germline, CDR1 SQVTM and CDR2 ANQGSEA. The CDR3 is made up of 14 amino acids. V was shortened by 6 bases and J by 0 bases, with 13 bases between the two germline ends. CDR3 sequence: CSVPGHLSTDTQYF. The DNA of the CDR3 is TGCAGCGTCCCGGGACACCTTAGCACAGATACGCAGTATTTT.

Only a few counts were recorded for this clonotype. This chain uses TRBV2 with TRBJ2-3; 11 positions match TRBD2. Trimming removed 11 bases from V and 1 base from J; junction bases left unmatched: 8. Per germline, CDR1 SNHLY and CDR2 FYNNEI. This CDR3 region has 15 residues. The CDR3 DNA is TGTGCCGGCCGACTAGCGGGAAAGGGCACAGATACGCAGTATTTT. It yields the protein CAGRLAGKGTDTQYF.

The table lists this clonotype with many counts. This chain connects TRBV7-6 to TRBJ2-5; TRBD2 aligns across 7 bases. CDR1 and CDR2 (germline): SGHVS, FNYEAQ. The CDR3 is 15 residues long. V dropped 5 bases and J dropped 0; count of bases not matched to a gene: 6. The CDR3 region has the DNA TGTGCCAGCAGCCTACAGCGGGACCACCAAGAGACCCAGTACTTC. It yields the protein CASSLQRDHQETQYF.

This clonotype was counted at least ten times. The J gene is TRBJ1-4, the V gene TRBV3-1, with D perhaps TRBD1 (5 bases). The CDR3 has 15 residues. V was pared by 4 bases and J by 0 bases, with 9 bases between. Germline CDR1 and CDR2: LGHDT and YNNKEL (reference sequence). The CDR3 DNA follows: TGTGCCAGCAGCCGCGTACAGGCAACTAATGAAAAACTGTTTTTT. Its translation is CASSRVQATNEKLFF.

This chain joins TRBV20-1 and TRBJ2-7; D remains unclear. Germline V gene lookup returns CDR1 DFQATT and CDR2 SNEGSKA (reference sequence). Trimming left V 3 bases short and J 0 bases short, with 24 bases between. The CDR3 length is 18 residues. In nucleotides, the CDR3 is TGCAGTGCTAGTCGGTTCCCTGAAGGGTCACTTAGCTCCTACGAGCAGTACTTC. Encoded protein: CSASRFPEGSLSSYEQYF.